This T cell receptor beta chain originates from a study of blood T cell repertoires in COVID-19. In the study overall: There were acute and convalescent COVID-19 samples, and they came from the United States, Italy and Spain. T cells, B-cell-depleted T cells, or PBMCs supplied cDNA or gDNA.

The authors' processing: From reference gene primer amplification, estimates of nucleated cell counts were derived. Measured with immunoSEQ multiplex PCR; TCRdb has only the in-frame clones, and not every one. That table furnishes V, J and clone size, whereas the DNA furnished D and trimming. The table includes 200,000 to 250,000 clones, 75% to 85% detected once. Followed longitudinally, the Seattle patients had been enrolled during active infection. This CDR3 region has 13 residues. Germline trimming cut 5 bases from V and 6 bases from J; bases unmatched to any gene: 6. Germline V gene sequence: CDR1 LGHDT, CDR2 YNNKEL (reference sequence).

Sequencing was performed on peripheral blood. V is TRBV3-1 (or the pseudogene TRBV3-2) and J is TRBJ2-7; 8 bases are a match to TRBD1. The receptor comes from a woman in her sixties or seventies with COVID-19, enrolled during active disease. CDR3 bases: TGTGCCAGCAGCTGGACAGGGCAAGGCGAGCAGTACTTC. This codes for CASSWTGQGEQYF.